This T cell receptor beta chain came from a study of T cell responses to AZD1222 COVID-19 vaccine. Sequencing was performed with immunoSEQ multiplex PCR; in TCRdb, only in-frame clones are kept and a portion is missing. The table has 100,000 to 150,000 clones, just over 90% seen once. Specimen: peripheral blood, collected on day 0 of AZD1222 vaccination. This TCR was recovered from an adult in good health.

The CDR3 region has the DNA TGTGCCAGCAGTTACACGGGGGGGACCAGTCAGCCCCAGCATTTT. It specifies CASSYTGGTSQPQHF. The rearrangement links TRBV6-6 to TRBJ1-5, with D perhaps TRBD1 (5 bases). Trimming left V 2 bases short and J 6 bases short, with 14 bases between. The CDR3 sequence is 15 residues long. Germline V gives CDR1 MNHNY, CDR2 SVGAGI (reference sequence).